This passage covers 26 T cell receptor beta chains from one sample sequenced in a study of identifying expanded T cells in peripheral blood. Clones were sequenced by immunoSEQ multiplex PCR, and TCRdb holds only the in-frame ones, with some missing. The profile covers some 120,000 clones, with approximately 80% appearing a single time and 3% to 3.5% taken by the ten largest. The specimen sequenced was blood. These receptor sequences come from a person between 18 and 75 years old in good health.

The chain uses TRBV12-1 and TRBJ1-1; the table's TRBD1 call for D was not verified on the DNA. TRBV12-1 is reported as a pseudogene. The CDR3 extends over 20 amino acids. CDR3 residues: CASSFVYVTASQTKNTEAFF. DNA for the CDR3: TGTGCCAGCAGCTTTGTGTATGTAACAGCTTCCCAGACAAAGAACACTGAAGCTTTCTTT.

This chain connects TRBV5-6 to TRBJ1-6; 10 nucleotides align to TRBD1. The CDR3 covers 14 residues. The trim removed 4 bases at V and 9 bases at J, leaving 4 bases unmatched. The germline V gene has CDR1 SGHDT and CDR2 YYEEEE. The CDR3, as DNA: TGTGCCAGCAGCCACCGGGACAGGGGTTCACCCCTCCACTTT. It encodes CASSHRDRGSPLHF.

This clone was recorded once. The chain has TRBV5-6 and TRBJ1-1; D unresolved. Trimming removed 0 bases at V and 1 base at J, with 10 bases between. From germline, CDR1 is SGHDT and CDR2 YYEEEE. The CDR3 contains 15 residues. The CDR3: CASSLVEHTNTEAFF. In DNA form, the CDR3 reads TGTGCCAGCAGCTTGGTTGAACACACGAACACTGAAGCTTTCTTT.

CDR3 sequence (DNA): TGTGCCAGCAGCCCCCGAGGTCAGGGAGTCGTGACTGAAGCTTTCTTT. This gives the protein CASSPRGQGVVTEAFF. This chain links TRBV9 with TRBJ1-1; perhaps TRBD1 as D (5 bases). The CDR3 is 16 amino acids. Germline CDR1 and CDR2: SGDLS and YYNGEE. V lost 4 bases to trimming and J lost 5 bases, with 21 bases between them.

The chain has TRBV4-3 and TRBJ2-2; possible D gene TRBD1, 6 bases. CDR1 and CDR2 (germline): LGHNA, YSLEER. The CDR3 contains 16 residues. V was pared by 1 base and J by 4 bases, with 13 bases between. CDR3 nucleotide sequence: TGCGCCAGCAGCCAAGCCCTTGGACAGATCACCGGGGAGCTGTTTTTT. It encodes CASSQALGQITGELFF.

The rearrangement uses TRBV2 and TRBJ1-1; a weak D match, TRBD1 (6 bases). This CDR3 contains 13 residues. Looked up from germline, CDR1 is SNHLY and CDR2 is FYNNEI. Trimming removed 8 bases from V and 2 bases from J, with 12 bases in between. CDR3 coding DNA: TGTGCCAGCCGGATACAGGGAAACACTGAAGCTTTCTTT. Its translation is CASRIQGNTEAFF.

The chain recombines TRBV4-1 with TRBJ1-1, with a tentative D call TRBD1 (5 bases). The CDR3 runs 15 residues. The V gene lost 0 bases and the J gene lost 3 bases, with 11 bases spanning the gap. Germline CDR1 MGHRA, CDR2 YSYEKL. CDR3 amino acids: CASSQDWRGDTEAFF. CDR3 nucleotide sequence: TGCGCCAGCAGCCAAGATTGGAGAGGGGACACTGAAGCTTTCTTT.

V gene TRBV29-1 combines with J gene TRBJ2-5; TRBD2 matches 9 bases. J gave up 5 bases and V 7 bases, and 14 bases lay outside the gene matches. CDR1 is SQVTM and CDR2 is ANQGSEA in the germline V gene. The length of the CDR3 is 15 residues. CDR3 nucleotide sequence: TGCAGCGCCTCACCTCCGGCGGGGGGGCAGGAGACCCAGTACTTC. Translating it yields CSASPPAGGQETQYF.

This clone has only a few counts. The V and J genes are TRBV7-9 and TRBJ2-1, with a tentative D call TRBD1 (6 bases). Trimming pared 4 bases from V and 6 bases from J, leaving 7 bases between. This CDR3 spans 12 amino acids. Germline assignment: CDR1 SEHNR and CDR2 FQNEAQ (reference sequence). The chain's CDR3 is CASSSRGNEQFF. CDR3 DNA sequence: TGTGCCAGCAGCTCCAGGGGCAATGAGCAGTTCTTC.

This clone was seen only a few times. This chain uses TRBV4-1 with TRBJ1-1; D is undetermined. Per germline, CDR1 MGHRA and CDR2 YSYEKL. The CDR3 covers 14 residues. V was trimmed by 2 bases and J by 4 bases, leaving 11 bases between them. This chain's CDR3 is CASSQPARTTEAFF. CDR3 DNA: TGCGCCAGCAGCCAACCGGCTAGGACCACTGAAGCTTTCTTT.

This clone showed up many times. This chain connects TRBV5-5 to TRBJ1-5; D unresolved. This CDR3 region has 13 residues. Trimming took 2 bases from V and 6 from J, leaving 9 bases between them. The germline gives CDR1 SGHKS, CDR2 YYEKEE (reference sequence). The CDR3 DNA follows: TGTGCCAGCAGCTTCCTGTTTGGTCAGCCCCAGCATTTT. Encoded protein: CASSFLFGQPQHF.

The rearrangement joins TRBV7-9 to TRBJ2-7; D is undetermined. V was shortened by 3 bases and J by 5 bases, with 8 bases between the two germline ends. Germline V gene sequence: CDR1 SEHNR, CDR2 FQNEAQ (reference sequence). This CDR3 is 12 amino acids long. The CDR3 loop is CASSFTRHEQYF. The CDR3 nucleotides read TGTGCCAGCAGCTTCACCCGCCACGAGCAGTACTTC.

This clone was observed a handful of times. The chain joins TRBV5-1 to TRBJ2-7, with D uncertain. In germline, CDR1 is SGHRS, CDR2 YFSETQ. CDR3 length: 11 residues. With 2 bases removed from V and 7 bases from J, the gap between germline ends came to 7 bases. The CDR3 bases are TGCGCCAGCAGCTTTGCCGGGGAGCAGTACTTC. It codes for CASSFAGEQYF.

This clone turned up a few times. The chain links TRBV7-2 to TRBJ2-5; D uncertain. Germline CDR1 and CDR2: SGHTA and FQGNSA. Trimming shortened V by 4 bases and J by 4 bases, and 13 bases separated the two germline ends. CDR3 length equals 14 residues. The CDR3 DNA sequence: TGTGCCAGCAGCTCTGGCGGCCTCGGAGAGACCCAGTACTTC. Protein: CASSSGGLGETQYF.

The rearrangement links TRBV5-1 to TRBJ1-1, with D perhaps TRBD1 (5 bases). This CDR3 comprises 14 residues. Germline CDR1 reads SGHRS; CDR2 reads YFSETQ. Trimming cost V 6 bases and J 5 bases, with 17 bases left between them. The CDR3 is CASTVGGGWTEAFF. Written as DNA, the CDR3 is TGCGCCAGCACCGTTGGGGGTGGGTGGACTGAAGCTTTCTTT.

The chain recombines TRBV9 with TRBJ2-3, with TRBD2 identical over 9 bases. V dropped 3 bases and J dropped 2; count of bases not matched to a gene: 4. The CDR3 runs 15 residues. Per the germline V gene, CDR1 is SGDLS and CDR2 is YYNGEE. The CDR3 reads CASSESGGPTDTQYF. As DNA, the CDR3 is TGTGCCAGCAGCGAAAGCGGGGGGCCCACAGATACGCAGTATTTT.

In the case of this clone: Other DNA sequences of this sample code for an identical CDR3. CDR3 loop: CAWSVGGSGNTIYF. The CDR3 bases are TGTGCCTGGAGTGTCGGGGGGTCCGGAAACACCATATATTTT. The V and J genes are TRBV30 and TRBJ1-3; maybe TRBD1 (5 bases). Trimming removed 0 bases from V and 4 bases from J, with 10 bases in between. The CDR3 runs 14 residues. CDR1 GTSNPN and CDR2 SVGIG come from the germline V gene (reference sequence).

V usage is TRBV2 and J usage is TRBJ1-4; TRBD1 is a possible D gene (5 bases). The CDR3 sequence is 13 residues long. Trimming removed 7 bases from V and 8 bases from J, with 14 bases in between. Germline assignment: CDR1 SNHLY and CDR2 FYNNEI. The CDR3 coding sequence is TGTGCCAGCAAGGGGACCCGAGAGGAAAAACTGTTTTTT. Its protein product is CASKGTREEKLFF.

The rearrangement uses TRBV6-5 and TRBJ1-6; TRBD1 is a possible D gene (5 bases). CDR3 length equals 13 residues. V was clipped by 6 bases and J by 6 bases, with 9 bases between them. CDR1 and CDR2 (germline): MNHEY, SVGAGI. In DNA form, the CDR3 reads TGTGCCAGCAGACAGGACGCTAATTCACCCCTCCACTTT. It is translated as CASRQDANSPLHF.

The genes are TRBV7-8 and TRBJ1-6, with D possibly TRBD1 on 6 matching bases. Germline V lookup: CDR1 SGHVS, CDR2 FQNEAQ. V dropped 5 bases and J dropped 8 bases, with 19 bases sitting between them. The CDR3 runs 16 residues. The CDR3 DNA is TGTGCCAGCAGCAAAACAACACCGGGACAACATTCACCCCTCCACTTT. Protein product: CASSKTTPGQHSPLHF.

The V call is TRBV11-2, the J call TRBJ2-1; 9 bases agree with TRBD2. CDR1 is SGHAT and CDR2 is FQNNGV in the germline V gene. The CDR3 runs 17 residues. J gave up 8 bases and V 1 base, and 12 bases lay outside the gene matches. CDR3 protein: CASSLAPTGGGGDEQFF. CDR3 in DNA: TGTGCCAGCAGCTTAGCCCCGACTGGCGGGGGGGGAGATGAGCAGTTCTTC.

CDR3 region: CASSFSALNTEAFF. Here the CDR3 DNA reads TGCGCCAGCAGCTTCTCGGCCTTGAACACTGAAGCTTTCTTT. V gene TRBV5-1 combines with J gene TRBJ1-1; D remains ambiguous. Trimming left V 2 bases short and J 0 bases short, with 8 bases between. The CDR3 spans 14 residues. Germline values: CDR1 SGHRS, CDR2 YFSETQ.

CDR3 sequence (DNA): TGCGCCAGCAGCCAAGGGCACGGAGCTAACTATGGCTACACCTTC. This gives the protein CASSQGHGANYGYTF. The V call is TRBV4-1, the J call TRBJ1-2, with no clear D. V was trimmed by 1 base and J by 0 bases, leaving 9 bases between them. The CDR3 spans 15 residues. Germline V CDR1 and CDR2: MGHRA, YSYEKL.

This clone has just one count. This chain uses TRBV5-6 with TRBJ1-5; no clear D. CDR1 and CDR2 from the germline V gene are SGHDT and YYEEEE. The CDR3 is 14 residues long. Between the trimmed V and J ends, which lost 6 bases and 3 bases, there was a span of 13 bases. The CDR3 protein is CASTSGLFNQPQHF. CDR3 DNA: TGTGCCAGCACCTCTGGATTATTCAATCAGCCCCAGCATTTT. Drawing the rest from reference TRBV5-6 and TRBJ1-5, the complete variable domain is DAGVTQSPTHLIKTRGQQVTLRCSPKSGHDTVSWYQQALGQGPQFIFQYYEEEERQRGNFPDRFSGHQFPNYSSELNVNALLLGDSALYLCASTSGLFNQPQHFGDGTRLSIL.

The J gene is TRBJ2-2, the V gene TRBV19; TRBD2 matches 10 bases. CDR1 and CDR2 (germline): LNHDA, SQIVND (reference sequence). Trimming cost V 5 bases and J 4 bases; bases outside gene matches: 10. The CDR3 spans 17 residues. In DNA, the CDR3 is TGTGCCAGTAGTGGACCCAGCGGGAGGGTAGCCACCGGGGAGCTGTTTTTT. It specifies CASSGPSGRVATGELFF.

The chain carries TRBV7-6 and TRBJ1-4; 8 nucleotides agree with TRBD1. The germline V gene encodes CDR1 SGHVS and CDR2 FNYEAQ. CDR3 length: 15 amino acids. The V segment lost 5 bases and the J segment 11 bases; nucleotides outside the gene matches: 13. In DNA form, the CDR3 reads TGTGCCAGCAGCCGTAGGTTTATGGACAGGGAGAAACTGTTTTTT. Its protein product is CASSRRFMDREKLFF.